The subject of this entry is one TCR beta chain. This CDR3 has 13 residues. V dropped 5 bases and J dropped 6 bases, with 14 bases sitting between them. Per germline, CDR1 PRHDT and CDR2 FYEKMQ (reference sequence). In the original processing: The authors estimated nucleated cell counts from reference gene primer amplification. The repertoire was sequenced with immunoSEQ multiplex PCR; TCRdb's copy has only in-frame clones and lacks some. V and J calls plus clone size are reproduced from that table; the DNA served to infer D and trimming. The table has some 210,000 clones, 80% to 90% seen once; the top ten hold around 20%. These data come from a study of blood T cell repertoires in COVID-19. Study in general: Samples came from the United States, Italy and Spain, spanning acute and convalescent COVID-19. From T cells, B-cell-depleted T cells, or PBMCs came the material, which was cDNA or gDNA.

Sequenced input: peripheral blood. The sequence derives from a human donor in a cohort sampled during active COVID-19. The chain links TRBV13 to TRBJ2-7, with D perhaps matching TRBD1 (6 bases). DNA for the CDR3: TGTGCCAGCAGCACAGGGACACGTGGCGAGCAGTACGTC. Translating it yields CASSTGTRGEQYV.